Detailed here is one T cell receptor beta chain. Its target is unknown. The V end lost 1 base, the J end lost 5 bases, and 8 bases lay between the germline ends. The CDR3 totals 13 residues. The sample originates from a study of Ad26.COV2.S vaccination and SARS-CoV-2 variants. Treatment given: 15 to 20 received Ad26.COV2.S at low or high dose, single or two shots; about 5 received placebo; per-sample allocation not given. Sampling took place 63 days after the first vaccine or placebo injection. The donor was a Boston adult aged 18-55 years. An Ad26 vector that expressed Wuhan-strain SARS-CoV-2 spike constituted the vaccine. Findings and limits, study-wide: Participants given vaccine showed non-spike TCR breadth similar to that of placebo recipients. Measurements of TCR breadth and depth may have given underestimates of the total T cell responses.

The assay was immunoSEQ multiplex PCR, and TCRdb's table has in-frame clones only and misses some. The repertoire consists of hundreds of thousands of clones, with about nine tenths occurring once and the leading ten covering 12%. The chain employs TRBV12-3 or TRBV12-4 and TRBJ2-5; the D gene is possibly TRBD1 (5 bases). Specimen: peripheral blood, collected in a trial of Ad26.COV2.S vaccine versus placebo. This clonotype was obtained from a person between 18 and 59 years old who received the Ad26.COV2.S COVID-19 vaccine or a placebo. This CDR3 reads CASSLGQWETQYF. CDR3 bases: TGTGCCAGCAGTTTAGGACAGTGGGAGACCCAGTACTTC.